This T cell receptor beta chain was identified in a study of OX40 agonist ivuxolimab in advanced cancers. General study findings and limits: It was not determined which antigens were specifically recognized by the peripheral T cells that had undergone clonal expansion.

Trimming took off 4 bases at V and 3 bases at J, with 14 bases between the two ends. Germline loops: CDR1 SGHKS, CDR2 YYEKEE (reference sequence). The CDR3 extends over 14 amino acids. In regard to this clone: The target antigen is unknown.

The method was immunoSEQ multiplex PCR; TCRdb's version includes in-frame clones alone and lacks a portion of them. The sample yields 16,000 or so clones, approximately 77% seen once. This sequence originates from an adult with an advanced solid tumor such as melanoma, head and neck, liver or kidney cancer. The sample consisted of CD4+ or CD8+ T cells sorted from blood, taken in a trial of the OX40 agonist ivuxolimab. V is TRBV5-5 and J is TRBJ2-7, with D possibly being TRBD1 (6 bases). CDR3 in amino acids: CASSLPGQIYEQYF. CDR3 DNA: TGTGCCAGCAGCCTACCAGGACAGATCTACGAGCAGTACTTC.